One and the same sample provided the 4 T cell receptor beta chains below, sequenced in a study of OX40 agonist ivuxolimab in advanced cancers. This table comes from immunoSEQ multiplex PCR, and its TCRdb copy is limited to in-frame clones, with some not included. The table lists around 30,000 clones, roughly nine tenths of them singletons, with just under 9.5% in the top ten. The sample was CD4+ or CD8+ T cells sorted from blood, taken in a trial of the OX40 agonist ivuxolimab. Receptors were obtained from an adult with an advanced solid tumor such as melanoma, head and neck, liver or kidney cancer.

The chain links TRBV4-1 to TRBJ1-4, with a possible D match to TRBD1 (5 bases). The V and J ends lost 4 bases and 5 bases respectively, with 20 bases between them. This CDR3 comprises 17 residues. The V gene's germline CDR1 is MGHRA and CDR2 YSYEKL. The CDR3 nucleotides are TGCGCCAGCAGCCTCCGATTAGACGGCGGGGCGAATGAAAAACTGTTTTTT. Translating it yields CASSLRLDGGANEKLFF.

The V and J genes are TRBV27 and TRBJ1-6; D perhaps matches TRBD1 (5 bases). The CDR3 spans 15 residues. V was pared by 0 bases and J by 9 bases, with 12 bases between. From germline, CDR1 is MNHEY and CDR2 SMNVEV (reference sequence). The CDR3 is CASSLSSRVGSPLHF. For the CDR3, the DNA is TGTGCCAGCAGTTTATCTTCCAGGGTTGGTTCACCCCTCCACTTT.

V and J are TRBV10-3 and TRBJ2-1, with D tentatively TRBD2 (6 bases). There are 14 residues in the CDR3. Germline CDR1 is ENHRY and CDR2 is SYGVKD. With 3 bases removed from V and 4 bases from J, the gap between germline ends came to 10 bases. This CDR3 is CAISDPEGYNEQFF. CDR3 in DNA: TGTGCCATCAGTGACCCGGAGGGTTACAATGAGCAGTTCTTC.

The chain is built from TRBV23-1 and TRBJ2-7; 10 positions agree with TRBD1. TRBV23-1 belongs to the ORF category, with a function that is uncertain. The CDR3 has 17 residues. J gave up 3 bases and V 0 bases, and 8 bases lay outside the gene matches. The CDR3 nucleotides are TGCGCCAGCAGTCAATCGCGGGACAGGGGTGGGGTCTACGAGCAGTACTTC. Protein product: CASSQSRDRGGVYEQYF.